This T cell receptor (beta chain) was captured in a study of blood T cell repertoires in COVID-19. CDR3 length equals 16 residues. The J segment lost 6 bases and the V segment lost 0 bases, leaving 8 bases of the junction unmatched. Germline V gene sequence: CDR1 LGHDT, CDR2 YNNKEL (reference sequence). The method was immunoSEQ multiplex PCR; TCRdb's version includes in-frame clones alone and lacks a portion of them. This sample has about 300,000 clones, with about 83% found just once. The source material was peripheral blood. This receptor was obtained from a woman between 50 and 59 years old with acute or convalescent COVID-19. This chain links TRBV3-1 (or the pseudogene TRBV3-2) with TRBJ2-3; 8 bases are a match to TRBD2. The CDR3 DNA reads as TGTGCCAGCAGCCAAGAAGTGACTAGCGTGGGGGATACGCAGTATTTT. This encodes CASSQEVTSVGDTQYF.